What follows are 10 T cell receptor beta chains derived from one specimen sequenced in a study of identical twins. MiXCR, run by TCRdb on the 5' RACE reads, gives a single entry per CDR3 protein. The data show about 530,000 distinct CDR3 sequences, under 25% seen once. These data were also reused for a study on yellow fever vaccine responses in identical twins.

The sample taken for sequencing was CD4+ T cells sorted from blood. The receptors originated from a woman under 30 in good health.

This chain joins TRBV20-1 and TRBJ1-1; 9 nucleotides line up with TRBD1. The CDR3 is made up of 14 amino acids. Trimming cost V 3 bases and J 4 bases; bases outside gene matches: 6. Germline V gene sequence: CDR1 DFQATT, CDR2 SNEGSKA (reference sequence). The CDR3 reads CSASPGTGITEAFF. CDR3 DNA: TGCAGTGCTAGCCCAGGGACAGGGATCACTGAAGCTTTCTTT.

The chain is built from TRBV6-6 and TRBJ2-3, with D unclear. Germline loops: CDR1 MNHNY, CDR2 SVGAGI (reference sequence). The CDR3 is 12 amino acids. V lost 5 bases and J lost 5, with 8 bases in between. The CDR3 sequence: CASSRTGDTQYF. As DNA, the CDR3 is TGTGCCAGCAGTCGGACGGGAGATACGCAGTATTTT.

The V gene is TRBV5-1, the J gene TRBJ2-3; 12 bases match TRBD2. The CDR3 sequence is 16 residues long. Germline CDR1 reads SGHRS; CDR2 reads YFSETQ. The J segment lost 5 bases and the V segment lost 7 bases, leaving 11 bases of the junction unmatched. In DNA form, the CDR3 reads TGCGCCAGCCGGCAACTAGCGGGAGGCCTGGGAGATACGCAGTATTTT. This translates into CASRQLAGGLGDTQYF.

This clonotype was detected only a few times. This chain connects TRBV20-1 to TRBJ2-5; TRBD2 agrees at 7 bases. V lost 6 bases and J lost 2; bases outside the gene matches: 9. This CDR3 comprises 14 residues. Germline V lookup: CDR1 DFQATT, CDR2 SNEGSKA (reference sequence). The CDR3 loop is CSANPGLQQETQYF. In nucleotides, the CDR3 is TGCAGTGCGAACCCGGGACTACAGCAAGAGACCCAGTACTTC.

The rearrangement links TRBV7-2 to TRBJ2-2; 7 positions agree with TRBD1. V was pared by 2 bases and J by 0 bases, with 3 bases of the junction left unmatched. The CDR3 is made up of 16 amino acids. The germline V gene has CDR1 SGHTA and CDR2 FQGNSA. The CDR3 DNA reads as TGTGCCAGCAGCTTACGACAGGGCCCGAACACCGGGGAGCTGTTTTTT. It is translated as CASSLRQGPNTGELFF. The whole variable domain, remainder taken from reference TRBV7-2 and TRBJ2-2, is GAGVSQSPSNKVTEKGKDVELRCDPISGHTALYWYRQSLGQGLEFLIYFQGNSAPDKSGLPSDRFSAERTGGSVSTLTIQRTQQEDSAVYLCASSLRQGPNTGELFFGEGSRLTVL.

The rearrangement links TRBV11-2 to TRBJ2-3, with a possible D match to TRBD1 (6 bases). Trimming removed 3 bases from V and 5 bases from J, with 12 bases in between. This CDR3 has 14 amino acids. The germline CDR1 and CDR2 sequences are SGHAT and FQNNGV. CDR3 sequence (DNA): TGTGCCAGCAGCTTGACAGGACCCGGAGATACGCAGTATTTT. Protein: CASSLTGPGDTQYF.

The chain carries TRBV2 and TRBJ2-7; TRBD2 agrees at 8 bases. The CDR3 contains 16 residues. V lost 3 bases, J lost 2 bases, and 9 bases stayed unmatched. Germline CDR1 and CDR2: SNHLY and FYNNEI. The CDR3 loop reads CASSDLRTSTTYEQYF. The CDR3 region has the DNA TGTGCCAGCAGTGACCTTAGGACTAGCACGACCTACGAGCAGTACTTC.

The sample holds a few counts of this clonotype. The chain uses TRBV24-1 and TRBJ2-6; D is possibly TRBD1 or TRBD2 (5 bases each). The V gene lost 6 bases and the J gene lost 0 bases, with 14 bases spanning the gap. Germline CDR1 and CDR2: KGHDR and SFDVKD. This CDR3 contains 17 residues. CDR3 amino acids: CATSRGPFRSGANVLTF. The CDR3 nucleotides read TGTGCCACCAGTCGGGGCCCCTTCCGCTCTGGGGCCAACGTCCTGACTTTC.

The chain has TRBV29-1 and TRBJ2-1; 13 nucleotides align to TRBD2. The V gene end was trimmed by 2 bases and the J gene end by 4 bases; junction bases not matched to a gene: 8. Germline loops: CDR1 SQVTM, CDR2 ANQGSEA. The CDR3 spans 17 residues. The CDR3 region is CSVEKLLAGGGYNEQFF. The DNA of the CDR3 is TGCAGCGTTGAAAAGTTACTAGCGGGAGGGGGGTACAATGAGCAGTTCTTC.

This clonotype showed up just a few times. The chain employs TRBV10-3 and TRBJ2-3; D may be TRBD2 (5 bases). Germline lookup yields CDR1 ENHRY and CDR2 SYGVKD. Trimming cost V 0 bases and J 3 bases, with 19 bases left between them. The CDR3 runs 18 residues. The CDR3 is CAISESEMRVGRTDTQYF. DNA of the CDR3: TGTGCCATCAGTGAGTCCGAGATGAGGGTAGGACGTACAGATACGCAGTATTTT.